Included here is one T cell receptor (beta chain) sequence, with context. The CDR3 is 16 amino acids. V was pared by 5 bases and J by 4 bases, with 12 bases of the junction left unmatched. Germline V lookup: CDR1 LNHNV, CDR2 YYDKDF (reference sequence). These data are taken from a study of blood T cell repertoires in COVID-19. For the study at large: COVID-19 samples collected from the United States, Italy and Spain covered acute and convalescent phases.

Assay used: immunoSEQ multiplex PCR; TCRdb lists only in-frame clones, some missing. The profile shows about 160,000 clones, around 92% of them singletons. Sequencing input: peripheral blood. The rearrangement uses TRBV15 and TRBJ1-2; 8 positions agree with TRBD1. The origin of this receptor is a man in his thirties or forties with COVID-19, enrolled during active disease. The CDR3 region is CATSGLQGAPVYGYTF. DNA for the CDR3: TGTGCCACCAGCGGACTCCAGGGGGCGCCAGTCTATGGCTACACCTTC. Combining the CDR3 with reference TRBV15 and TRBJ1-2 gives the whole variable domain DAMVIQNPRYQVTQFGKPVTLSCSQTLNHNVMYWYQQKSSQAPKLLFHYYDKDFNNEADTPDNFQSRRPNTSFCFLDIRSPGLGDTAMYLCATSGLQGAPVYGYTFGSGTRLTVV.